This TCR beta chain was found in a study of T cells after yellow fever vaccination. Study-level findings and limits: Peak timing came faster in the weaker secondary response, day 5 versus 15. Among primary-vaccination clones, most reappeared after the booster, at almost 98% for CD4 and roughly 90% for CD8.

Germline V lookup: CDR1 SGHAT, CDR2 FQNNGV. The CDR3 is 11 amino acids. One entry per CDR3 protein results from TCRdb running MiXCR on the 5' RACE reads. Among 620,000 or so distinct CDR3 sequences, about 12% were seen once, and the ten largest hold 15%. This clonotype occurred once. Its antigen is undetermined. At one of its ends the junction is not consistent with the germline gene, which may arise from a read error. This sequence joins TRBV11-2 and TRBJ2-7; TRBD2 is a possible D gene (6 bases). The TCR sequence derives from a man aged 25 to 40 who received the YFV17D yellow fever vaccine. The sequencing here drew on PBMCs, taken on the day of the yellow fever booster vaccination. CDR3 nucleotides: TGTGCCAGCAGTCCACATGAGGGAGGAACTTTC. This translates into CASSPHEGGTF. The whole variable domain, filled in from reference TRBV11-2 and TRBJ2-7, reads EAGVAQSPRYKIIEKRQSVAFWCNPISGHATLYWYQQILGQGPKLLIQFQNNGVVDDSQLPKDRFSAERLKGVDSTLKIQPAKLEDSAVYLCASSPHEGGTFGPGTRLTVT.